These 2 T cell receptor beta chains were sequenced from one sample in a study of T cell changes during pregnancy in multiple sclerosis. TCRdb keeps only in-frame clones here, not all; method: immunoSEQ multiplex PCR. Of 40,000 or so clones listed, about 92% were seen once; the top ten hold 1% to 1.5%. Sequenced material: peripheral blood, taken before pregnancy. These receptors originate from a female donor with multiple sclerosis, enrolled in a pregnancy study.

The V gene is TRBV6-4, the J gene TRBJ2-1, with TRBD2 matching over 12 bases. Germline CDR1 reads MRHNA; CDR2 reads SNTAGT. With 0 bases clipped from V and 8 bases from J, the junction kept 5 bases outside the gene matches. This CDR3 region has 16 residues. CDR3 sequence reads: CASSDSGLAGWDEQFF. The CDR3 nucleotides are TGTGCCAGCAGTGACTCCGGACTAGCGGGATGGGATGAGCAGTTCTTC.

This clone appeared a single time. V is TRBV7-9 and J is TRBJ2-1, with TRBD2 identical over 11 bases. Trimming at V came to 1 base and at J to 5 bases, leaving 4 bases not matched to a gene. This CDR3 has 16 residues. Germline CDR1 and CDR2: SEHNR and FQNEAQ (reference sequence). The CDR3 protein is CASSLVGLAVDNEQFF. In nucleotides, the CDR3 is TGTGCCAGCAGCTTAGTGGGACTAGCGGTAGACAATGAGCAGTTCTTC. The full variable domain, rest sourced from reference TRBV7-9 and TRBJ2-1, is DTGVSQNPRHKITKRGQNVTFRCDPISEHNRLYWYRQTLGQGPEFLTYFQNEAQLEKSRLLSDRFSAERPKGSFSTLEIQRTEQGDSAMYLCASSLVGLAVDNEQFFGPGTRLTVL.